Given below is one T cell receptor (beta chain) in context. The data are from a study of blood T cell repertoires in COVID-19. The CDR3 contains 13 residues. CDR1 is MNHEY, CDR2 SVGAGI, per germline. The V and J ends lost 2 bases and 6 bases respectively, with 10 bases between them. Measured with immunoSEQ multiplex PCR; TCRdb has only the in-frame clones, and not every one. The table lists roughly 150,000 clones, roughly 87% of them singletons, with roughly 3.9% in the top ten. This chain joins TRBV6-5 and TRBJ1-2, with D possibly matching TRBD1 (6 bases). The sequenced sample was PBMCs or T cells enriched from blood (not recorded which). The clonotype comes from a woman aged 40 to 50 who had been exposed to COVID-19. CDR3 in amino acids: CASSYTGGHGYTF. CDR3 DNA: TGTGCCAGCAGTTACACGGGGGGGCATGGCTACACCTTC.